This record covers a single TCR beta chain. The antigen remains undetermined. Additional DNA sequences in this sample encode the identical CDR3. The sample is drawn from a study of shared clonotypes between healthy human individuals. Study-level background: In total, the donors were two women and a few men aged 18 to 49. General observations from the study: For sorted subsets, rarefaction showed incomplete sequencing despite large depth. Clonotype sharing across a few donors was observed for around 4.5% of naive CD4 clonotypes.

V was pared by 4 bases and J by 4 bases, with 5 bases of the junction left unmatched. Germline CDR1 is SGHRS and CDR2 is YFSETQ. This CDR3 is built from 14 residues. Genomic DNA per cell subset filled all wells of several immunoSEQ plates. The method was immunoSEQ multiplex PCR; TCRdb's version includes in-frame clones alone and lacks a portion of them. The sample includes roughly 2.1 million clones, about 93% of them seen just once. Naivety among CD8 cells was defined by CD45RO negativity and positive CCR7 selection, thereby excluding terminally differentiated effector memory CD45RA+ cells. The sequence came from a young man in good health. Some clones in this sample may be carry-over from other donors' samples. The rearrangement links TRBV5-1 to TRBJ2-7; 10 bases fit TRBD1. The sequenced sample consisted of naive CD8+ T cells from PBMCs. The CDR3 reads CASSPGTGAYEQYF. The CDR3 bases are TGCGCCAGCAGCCCCGGGACAGGGGCATACGAGCAGTACTTC.